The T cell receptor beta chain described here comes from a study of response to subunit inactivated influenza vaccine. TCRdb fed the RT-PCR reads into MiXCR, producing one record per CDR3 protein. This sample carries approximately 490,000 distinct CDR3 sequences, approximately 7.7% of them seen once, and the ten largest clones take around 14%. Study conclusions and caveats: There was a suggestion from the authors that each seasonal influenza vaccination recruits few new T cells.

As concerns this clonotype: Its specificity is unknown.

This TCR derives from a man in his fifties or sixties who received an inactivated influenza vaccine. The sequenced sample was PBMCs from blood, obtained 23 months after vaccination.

The CDR3 region has the DNA TGCAGTGCTAGACCGTCGAACACCGGGGAGCTGTTTTTT. It is translated as CSARPSNTGELFF. J is TRBJ2-2 and V is TRBV20-1; D gene unclear. Germline lookup yields CDR1 DFQATT and CDR2 SNEGSKA (reference sequence). Trimming left V 2 bases short and J 0 bases short, with 4 bases between. The CDR3 is 13 amino acids.